This is a list of T cell receptor beta chains from one sample in a study of type 1 regulatory T cells. Their specific antigens are unknown. Using its own MiXCR run on the reads, TCRdb lists one record per CDR3 protein. The table records tens of thousands of distinct CDR3 sequences, around 62% of them present only once. Sample: cultured non-Tr1 T cells, either the whole culture or a sorted T cell fraction (not recorded which). These receptor sequences come from a human donor in good health. CDR3s include the opening cysteine and the closing phenylalanine or tryptophan. The D gene is left open where the match is weak. Clone size is given for some rows only: seen once, a few or many times, or a class if the clone is expanded.

V gene: TRBV28; J gene: TRBJ2-5; D gene: TRBD2; clone size: .; CDR3 DNA: TGTGCCAGCAGTTCTCGCCGGGTAGCGGGATCCCAAGAGACCCAGTACTTC; CDR3 protein: CASSSRRVAGSQETQYF
V gene: TRBV29-1; J gene: TRBJ2-5; D gene: .; clone size: once; CDR3 DNA: TGCAGCGTTGAAGAACCCCGGGAGACCCAGTACTTC; CDR3 protein: CSVEEPRETQYF
V gene: TRBV2; J gene: TRBJ2-1; D gene: TRBD2; clone size: .; CDR3 DNA: TGTGCCAGCAGCCCGGGACTACTACAGAATGAGCAGTTCTTC; CDR3 protein: CASSPGLLQNEQFF
V gene: TRBV15; J gene: TRBJ1-2; D gene: TRBD1; clone size: .; CDR3 DNA: TGTGCCACCAGCAGAAGACAGGGGTTAAGGGATGGCTACACCTTC; CDR3 protein: CATSRRQGLRDGYTF
V gene: TRBV18; J gene: TRBJ2-1; D gene: TRBD2; clone size: .; CDR3 DNA: TGTGCCAGCTCACCAGGAGGGACTAGCGGTACTCTTGAGCAGTTCTTC; CDR3 protein: CASSPGGTSGTLEQFF
V gene: TRBV6-2/TRBV6-3; J gene: TRBJ2-1; D gene: TRBD2; clone size: few; CDR3 DNA: TGTGCCAGCAGGCCGGGACTAGTAAGAAATGAGCAGTTCTTC; CDR3 protein: CASRPGLVRNEQFF
V gene: TRBV11-1; J gene: TRBJ2-5; D gene: .; clone size: .; CDR3 DNA: TGTGCCAGCAGCCCTGGCAGACAGCCAGGAGTGGCCCAGTACTTC; CDR3 protein: CASSPGRQPGVAQYF
V gene: TRBV20-1; J gene: TRBJ1-5; D gene: TRBD1; clone size: .; CDR3 DNA: TGCAGTGCTAGAGACGGACAGGGGGATAGCAATCAGCCCCAGCATTTT; CDR3 protein: CSARDGQGDSNQPQHF
V gene: TRBV6-1; J gene: TRBJ2-1; D gene: .; clone size: .; CDR3 DNA: TGTGCCAGCAGTGTTCAAGGGTTTGAGCAGTTCTTC; CDR3 protein: CASSVQGFEQFF
V gene: TRBV7-9; J gene: TRBJ2-3; D gene: .; clone size: once; CDR3 DNA: TGTGCCAGCAGCTTAGCAACGGGGGAAGCAGATACGCAGTATTTT; CDR3 protein: CASSLATGEADTQYF
V gene: TRBV6-5; J gene: TRBJ2-7; D gene: TRBD2; clone size: .; CDR3 DNA: TGTGCCAGCAGTTACGGGCGGGAGTTCTACGAGCAGTACTTC; CDR3 protein: CASSYGREFYEQYF
V gene: TRBV3-1; J gene: TRBJ1-1; D gene: .; clone size: few; CDR3 DNA: TGTGCCAGCGTTGAGGGGGGACAAAGCAACACTGAAGCTTTCTTT; CDR3 protein: CASVEGGQSNTEAFF
V gene: TRBV7-3; J gene: TRBJ2-5; D gene: .; clone size: few; CDR3 DNA: TGTGCCAGCAGCTTAAGCCCGCCGGAGACCCAGTACTTC; CDR3 protein: CASSLSPPETQYF
V gene: TRBV9; J gene: TRBJ2-2; D gene: TRBD2; clone size: .; CDR3 DNA: TGTGCCAGCAGCGTACTAGCGGGAGGCCGGGTAGTAGGGCCCGGGGAGCTGTTTTTT; CDR3 protein: CASSVLAGGRVVGPGELFF
V gene: TRBV18; J gene: TRBJ2-1; D gene: TRBD2; clone size: .; CDR3 DNA: TGTGCCAGCTCACCCGCCGGTAGCGGGAGTGGCAATGAGCAGTTCTTC; CDR3 protein: CASSPAGSGSGNEQFF
V gene: TRBV5-1; J gene: TRBJ1-1; D gene: .; clone size: .; CDR3 DNA: TGCGCCAGCATGATAGAGCCGAACACTGAAGCTTTCTTT; CDR3 protein: CASMIEPNTEAFF
V gene: TRBV11-2; J gene: TRBJ2-3; D gene: TRBD2; clone size: .; CDR3 DNA: TGTGCCAGCAGCTCCGGACTAGCGGGAGGGCGTAGAGATACGCAGTATTTT; CDR3 protein: CASSSGLAGGRRDTQYF